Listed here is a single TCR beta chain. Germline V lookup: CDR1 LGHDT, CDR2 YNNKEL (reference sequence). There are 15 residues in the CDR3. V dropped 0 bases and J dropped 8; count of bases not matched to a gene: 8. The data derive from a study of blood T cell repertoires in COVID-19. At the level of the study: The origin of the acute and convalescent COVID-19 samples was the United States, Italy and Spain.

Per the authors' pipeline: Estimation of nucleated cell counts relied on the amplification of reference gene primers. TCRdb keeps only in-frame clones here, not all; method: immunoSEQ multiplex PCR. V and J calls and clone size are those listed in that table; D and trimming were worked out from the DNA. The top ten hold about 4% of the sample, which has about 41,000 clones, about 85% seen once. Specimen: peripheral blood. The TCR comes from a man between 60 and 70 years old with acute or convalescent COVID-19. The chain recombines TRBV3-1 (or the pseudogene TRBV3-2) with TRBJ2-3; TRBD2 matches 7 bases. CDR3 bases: TGTGCCAGCAGCCAAGAGACTAGCCTTAGGCGTACGCAGTATTTT. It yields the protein CASSQETSLRRTQYF.